This section outlines one T cell receptor beta chain sequence together with its context. This sample was included in a study of cytomegalovirus exposure and HLA in healthy donors. PCR amplification relied on 60 Vbeta primers (plus 13 Jbeta primers). Using immunoSEQ multiplex PCR, the repertoire was profiled, and TCRdb retains in-frame clones only, with some absent. The table has some 220,000 clones, about 80% seen once. J was trimmed by 7 bases and V by 6 bases; bases with no gene match: 10. The CDR3 runs to 14 residues. The germline CDR1 and CDR2 sequences are ENHRY and SYGVKD. The sample taken for sequencing was PBMCs. The TCR was taken from a woman aged 40 to 50 in good health and CMV-seronegative. The genes are TRBV10-3 and TRBJ1-2; 8 bases match TRBD1. The CDR3 region is CAIRLTGVDGGYTF. For the CDR3, the DNA is TGTGCCATCAGGTTGACAGGGGTTGACGGTGGCTACACCTTC.